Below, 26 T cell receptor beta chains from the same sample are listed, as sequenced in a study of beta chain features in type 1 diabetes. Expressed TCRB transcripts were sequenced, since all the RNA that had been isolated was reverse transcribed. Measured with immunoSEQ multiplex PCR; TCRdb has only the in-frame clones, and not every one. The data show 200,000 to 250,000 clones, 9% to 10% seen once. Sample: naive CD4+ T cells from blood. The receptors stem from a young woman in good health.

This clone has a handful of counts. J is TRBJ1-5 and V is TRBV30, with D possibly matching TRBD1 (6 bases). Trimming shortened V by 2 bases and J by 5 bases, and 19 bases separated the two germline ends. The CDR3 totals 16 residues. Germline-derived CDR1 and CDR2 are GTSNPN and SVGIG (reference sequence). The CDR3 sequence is CAWSIWDTETHQPQHF. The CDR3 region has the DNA TGTGCCTGGAGTATATGGGACACTGAAACTCATCAGCCCCAGCATTTT.

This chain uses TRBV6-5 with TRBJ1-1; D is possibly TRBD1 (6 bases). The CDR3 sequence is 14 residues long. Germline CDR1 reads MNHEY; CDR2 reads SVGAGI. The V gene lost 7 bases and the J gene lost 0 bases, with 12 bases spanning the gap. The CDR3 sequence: CASMGTGLNTEAFF. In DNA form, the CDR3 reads TGTGCCAGCATGGGCACAGGGCTGAACACTGAAGCTTTCTTT.

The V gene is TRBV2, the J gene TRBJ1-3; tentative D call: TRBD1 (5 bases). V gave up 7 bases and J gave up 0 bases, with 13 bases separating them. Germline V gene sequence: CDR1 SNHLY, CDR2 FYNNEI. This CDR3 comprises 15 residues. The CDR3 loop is CASNLGGTSGNTIYF. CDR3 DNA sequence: TGTGCCAGCAACCTTGGAGGGACCTCTGGAAACACCATATATTTT.

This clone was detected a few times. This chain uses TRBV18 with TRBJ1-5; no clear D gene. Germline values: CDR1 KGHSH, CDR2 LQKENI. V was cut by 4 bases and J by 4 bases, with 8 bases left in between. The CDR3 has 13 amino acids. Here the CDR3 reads CASSRALNQPQHF. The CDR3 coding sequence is TGTGCCAGCTCACGGGCACTTAATCAGCCCCAGCATTTT. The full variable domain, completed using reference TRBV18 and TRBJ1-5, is NAGVMQNPRHLVRRRGQEARLRCSPMKGHSHVYWYRQLPEEGLKFMVYLQKENIIDESGMPKERFSAEFPKEGPSILRIQQVVRGDSAAYFCASSRALNQPQHFGDGTRLSIL.

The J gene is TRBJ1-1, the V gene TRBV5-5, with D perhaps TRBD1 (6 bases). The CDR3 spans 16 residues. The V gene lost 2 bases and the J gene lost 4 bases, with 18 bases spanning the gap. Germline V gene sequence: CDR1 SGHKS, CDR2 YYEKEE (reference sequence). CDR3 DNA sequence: TGTGCCAGCAGCTTTGGATTTAGGGGGATCGGCACTGAAGCTTTCTTT. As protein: CASSFGFRGIGTEAFF.

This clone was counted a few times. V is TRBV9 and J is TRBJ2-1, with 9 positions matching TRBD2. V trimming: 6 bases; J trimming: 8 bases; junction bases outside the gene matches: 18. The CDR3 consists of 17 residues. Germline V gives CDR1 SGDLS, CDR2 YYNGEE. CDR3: CASTDDAGGREIHEQFF. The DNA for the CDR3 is TGTGCCAGCACCGACGACGCGGGGGGGAGGGAGATCCATGAGCAGTTCTTC. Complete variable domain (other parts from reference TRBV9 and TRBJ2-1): DSGVTQTPKHLITATGQRVTLRCSPRSGDLSVYWYQQSLDQGLQFLIQYYNGEERAKGNILERFSAQQFPDLHSELNLSSLELGDSALYFCASTDDAGGREIHEQFFGPGTRLTVL.

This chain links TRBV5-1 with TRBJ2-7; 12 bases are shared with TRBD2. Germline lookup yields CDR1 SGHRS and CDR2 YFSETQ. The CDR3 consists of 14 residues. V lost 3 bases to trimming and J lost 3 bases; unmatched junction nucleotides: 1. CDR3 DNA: TGCGCCAGCAGCTCGGGACTAGCGGGCTACGAGCAGTACTTC. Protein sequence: CASSSGLAGYEQYF.

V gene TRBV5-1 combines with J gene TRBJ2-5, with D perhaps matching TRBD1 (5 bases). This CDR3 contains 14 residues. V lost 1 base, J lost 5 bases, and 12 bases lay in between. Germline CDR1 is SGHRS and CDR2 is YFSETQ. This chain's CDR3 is CASSLNQGWETQYF. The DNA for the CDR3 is TGCGCCAGCAGCTTGAACCAGGGTTGGGAGACCCAGTACTTC.

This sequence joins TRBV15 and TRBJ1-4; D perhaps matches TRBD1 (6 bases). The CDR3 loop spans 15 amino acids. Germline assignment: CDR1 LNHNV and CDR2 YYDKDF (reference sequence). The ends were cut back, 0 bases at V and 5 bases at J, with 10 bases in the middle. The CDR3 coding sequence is TGTGCCACCAGCAGAGATGGGCAGGGGAATGAAAAACTGTTTTTT. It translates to CATSRDGQGNEKLFF.

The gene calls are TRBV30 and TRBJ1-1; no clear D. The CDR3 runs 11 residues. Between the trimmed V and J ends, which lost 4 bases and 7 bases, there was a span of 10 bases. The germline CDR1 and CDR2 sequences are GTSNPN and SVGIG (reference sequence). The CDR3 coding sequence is TGTGCCTGGACAGAGAGCGGTGAAGCTTTCTTT. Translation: CAWTESGEAFF.

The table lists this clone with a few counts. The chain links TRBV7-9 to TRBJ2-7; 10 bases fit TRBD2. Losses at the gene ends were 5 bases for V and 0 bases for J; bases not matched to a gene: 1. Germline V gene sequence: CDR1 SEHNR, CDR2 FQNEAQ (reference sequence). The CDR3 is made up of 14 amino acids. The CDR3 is CASSPSGSSYEQYF. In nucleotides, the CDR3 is TGTGCCAGCAGCCCTAGCGGGAGCTCCTACGAGCAGTACTTC.

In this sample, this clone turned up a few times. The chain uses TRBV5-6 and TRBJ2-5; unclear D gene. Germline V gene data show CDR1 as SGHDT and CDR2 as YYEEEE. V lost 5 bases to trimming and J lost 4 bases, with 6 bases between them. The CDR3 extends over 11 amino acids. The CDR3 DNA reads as TGTGCCAGCAGTGTCGGAGAGACCCAGTACTTC. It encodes CASSVGETQYF.

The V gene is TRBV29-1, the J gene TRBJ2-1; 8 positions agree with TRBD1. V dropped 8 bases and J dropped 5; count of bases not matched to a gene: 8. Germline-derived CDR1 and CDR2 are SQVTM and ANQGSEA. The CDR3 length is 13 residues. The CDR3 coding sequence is TGCAGCAACCGGGACAGGAGCCACAATGAGCAGTTCTTC. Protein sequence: CSNRDRSHNEQFF.

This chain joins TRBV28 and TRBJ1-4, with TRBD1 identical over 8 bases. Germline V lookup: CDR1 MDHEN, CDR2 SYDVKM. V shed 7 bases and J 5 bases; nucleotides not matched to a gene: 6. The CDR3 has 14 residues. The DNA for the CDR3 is TGTGCCAGCAAACGGGACAGGAGAAATGAAAAACTGTTTTTT. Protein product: CASKRDRRNEKLFF.

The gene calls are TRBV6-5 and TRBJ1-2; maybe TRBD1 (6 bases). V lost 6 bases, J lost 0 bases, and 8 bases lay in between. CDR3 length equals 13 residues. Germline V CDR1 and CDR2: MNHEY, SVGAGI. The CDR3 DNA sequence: TGTGCCAGCAGGGACAGAGCTAACTATGGCTACACCTTC. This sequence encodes CASRDRANYGYTF.

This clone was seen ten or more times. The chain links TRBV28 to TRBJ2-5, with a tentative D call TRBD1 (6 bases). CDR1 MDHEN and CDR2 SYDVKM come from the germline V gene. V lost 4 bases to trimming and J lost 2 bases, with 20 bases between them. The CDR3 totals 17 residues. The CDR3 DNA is TGTGCCAGCAGTTCGTCCCTCAGGGGCCTCGCACAAGAGACCCAGTACTTC. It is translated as CASSSSLRGLAQETQYF.

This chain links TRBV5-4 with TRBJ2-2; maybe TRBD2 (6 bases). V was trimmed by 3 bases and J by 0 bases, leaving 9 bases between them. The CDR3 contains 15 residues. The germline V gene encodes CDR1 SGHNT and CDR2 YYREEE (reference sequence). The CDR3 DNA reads TGTGCCAGCAGCTGGCGGGGTGCGAACACCGGGGAGCTGTTTTTT. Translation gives CASSWRGANTGELFF.

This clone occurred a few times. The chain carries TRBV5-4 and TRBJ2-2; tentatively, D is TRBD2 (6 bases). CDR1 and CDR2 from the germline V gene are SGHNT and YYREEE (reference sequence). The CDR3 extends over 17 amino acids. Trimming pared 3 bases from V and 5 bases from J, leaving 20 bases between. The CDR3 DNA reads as TGTGCCAGCAGCTCTGGACTATTGACTGGGGGGACCGGGGAGCTGTTTTTT. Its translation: CASSSGLLTGGTGELFF.

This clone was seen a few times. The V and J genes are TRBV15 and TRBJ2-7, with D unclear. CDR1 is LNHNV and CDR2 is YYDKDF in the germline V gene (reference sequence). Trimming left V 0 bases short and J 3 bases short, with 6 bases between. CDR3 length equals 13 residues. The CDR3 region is CATSRDPSYEQYF. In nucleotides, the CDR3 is TGTGCCACCAGCAGAGATCCGAGCTACGAGCAGTACTTC.

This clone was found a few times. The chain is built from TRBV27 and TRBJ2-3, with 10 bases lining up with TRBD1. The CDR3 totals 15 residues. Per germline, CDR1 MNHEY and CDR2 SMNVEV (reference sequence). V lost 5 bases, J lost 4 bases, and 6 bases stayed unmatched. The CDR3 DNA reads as TGTGCCAGCAGTCTCCGACAGGGGGCGGCAGATACGCAGTATTTT. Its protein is CASSLRQGAADTQYF.

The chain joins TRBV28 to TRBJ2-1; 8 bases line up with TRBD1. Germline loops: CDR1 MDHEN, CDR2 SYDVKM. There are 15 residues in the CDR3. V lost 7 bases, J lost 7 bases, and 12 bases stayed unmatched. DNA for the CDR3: TGTGCCAGCACCGTAAGGGACAGGCGTTGGAATGAGCAGTTCTTC. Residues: CASTVRDRRWNEQFF. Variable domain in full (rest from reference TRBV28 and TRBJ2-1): DVKVTQSSRYLVKRTGEKVFLECVQDMDHENMFWYRQDPGLGLRLIYFSYDVKMKEKGDIPEGYSVSREKKERFSLILESASTNQTSMYLCASTVRDRRWNEQFFGPGTRLTVL.

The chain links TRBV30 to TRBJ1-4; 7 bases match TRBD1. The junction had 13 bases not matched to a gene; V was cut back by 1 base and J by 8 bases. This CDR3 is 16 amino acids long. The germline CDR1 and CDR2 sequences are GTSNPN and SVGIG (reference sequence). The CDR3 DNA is TGTGCCTGGAGTGCGACCAGGACAGGCCTGGGGGAAAAACTGTTTTTT. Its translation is CAWSATRTGLGEKLFF.

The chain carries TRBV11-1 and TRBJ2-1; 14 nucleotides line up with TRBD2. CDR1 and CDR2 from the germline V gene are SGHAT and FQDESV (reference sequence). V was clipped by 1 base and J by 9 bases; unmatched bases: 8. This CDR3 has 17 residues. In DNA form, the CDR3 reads TGTGCCAGCAGCTTAGGACCGGGACTAGCGGGAGCAGCTGAGCAGTTCTTC. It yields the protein CASSLGPGLAGAAEQFF. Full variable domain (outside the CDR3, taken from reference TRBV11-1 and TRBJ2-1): EAEVAQSPRYKITEKSQAVAFWCDPISGHATLYWYRQILGQGPELLVQFQDESVVDDSQLPKDRFSAERLKGVDSTLKIQPAELGDSAMYLCASSLGPGLAGAAEQFFGPGTRLTVL.

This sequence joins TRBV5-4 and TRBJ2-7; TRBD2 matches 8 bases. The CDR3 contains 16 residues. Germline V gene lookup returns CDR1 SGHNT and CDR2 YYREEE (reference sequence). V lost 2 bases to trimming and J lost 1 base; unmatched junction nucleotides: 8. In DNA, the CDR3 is TGTGCCAGCAGCTTCTACGGACTAGCCTCTTCCTACGAGCAGTACTTC. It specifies CASSFYGLASSYEQYF.

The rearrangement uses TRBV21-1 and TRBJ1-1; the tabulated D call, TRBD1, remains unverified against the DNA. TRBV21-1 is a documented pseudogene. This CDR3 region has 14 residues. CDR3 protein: CASTRQDPNTEAFF. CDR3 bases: TGTGCCAGCACCCGACAGGACCCGAACACTGAAGCTTTCTTT.

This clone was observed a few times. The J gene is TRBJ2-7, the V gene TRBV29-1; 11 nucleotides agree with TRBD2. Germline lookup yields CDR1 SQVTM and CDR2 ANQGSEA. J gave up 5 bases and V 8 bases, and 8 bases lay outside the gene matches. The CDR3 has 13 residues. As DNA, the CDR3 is TGCAGCACTAGACTAGCGGGACAAAACGAGCAGTACTTC. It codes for CSTRLAGQNEQYF.